This T cell receptor (beta chain) is drawn from a study of blood T cell repertoires in COVID-19. Overall study context: Samples taken during acute and convalescent COVID-19 were collected in the United States, Italy and Spain. PBMCs, B-cell-depleted T cells, or T cells provided the cDNA or gDNA that made up the material.

Germline CDR1 and CDR2: KGHSH and LQKENI. Trimming removed 2 bases from V and 2 bases from J, with 15 bases in between. This CDR3 comprises 16 residues. Under the authors' procedure: By means of reference gene primer amplification, nucleated cell counts were estimated. Assay: immunoSEQ multiplex PCR; the TCRdb copy retains only in-frame clones and omits some. D and trimming come from the DNA, and the V and J calls and clone size come from that table. Altogether over 75,000 clones are present, around nine tenths being singletons, with the ten largest covering about 2.7%. The sample was peripheral blood. This chain links TRBV18 with TRBJ1-1; the D gene is possibly TRBD1 (5 bases). The TCR sequence derives from a woman older than 75 with acute or convalescent COVID-19. The CDR3 region is CASSPKIGAENTEAFF. CDR3 DNA sequence: TGTGCCAGCTCACCAAAGATAGGGGCCGAAAACACTGAAGCTTTCTTT.